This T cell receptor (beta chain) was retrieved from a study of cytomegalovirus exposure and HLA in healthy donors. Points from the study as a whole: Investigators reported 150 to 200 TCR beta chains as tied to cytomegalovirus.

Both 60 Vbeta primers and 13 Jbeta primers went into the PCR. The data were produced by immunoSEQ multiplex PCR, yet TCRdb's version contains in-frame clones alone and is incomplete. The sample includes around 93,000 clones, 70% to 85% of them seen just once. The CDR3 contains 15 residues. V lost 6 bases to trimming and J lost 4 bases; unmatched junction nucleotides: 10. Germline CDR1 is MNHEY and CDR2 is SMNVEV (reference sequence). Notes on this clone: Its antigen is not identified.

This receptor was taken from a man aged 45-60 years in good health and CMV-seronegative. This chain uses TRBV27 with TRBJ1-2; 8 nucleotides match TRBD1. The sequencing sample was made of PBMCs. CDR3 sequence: CASSSLPTGAYGYTF. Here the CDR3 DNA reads TGTGCCAGCAGCAGTCTACCGACAGGGGCCTATGGCTACACCTTC.